This T cell receptor beta chain stems from a study of blood T cells in healthy people across ages. This clonotype came up many times. Germline CDR1 and CDR2: LNHDA and SQIVND (reference sequence). After removal of 4 bases from V and 0 bases from J, the junction contained 6 bases not matched to a gene. The CDR3 length is 16 residues. Alongside a J-beta primer mix, a sample-barcoded 5' primer served in a second PCR lasting about 6 to 12 cycles. A single record per CDR3 protein comes from TCRdb applying MiXCR to the 5' RACE reads. The sample consists of 1.6 million or so distinct CDR3 sequences, roughly 32% of them appearing once.

Sequenced sample: blood. This TCR was sampled from a woman aged 30 to 39 in good health. The genes are TRBV19 and TRBJ2-7, with 10 bases matching TRBD2. Here the CDR3 DNA reads TGTGCCAGTAGTACCGGACTAGCGGCTTACTCCTACGAGCAGTACTTC. Translation: CASSTGLAAYSYEQYF.